This TCR beta chain was captured by sequencing in a study of blood T cell repertoires in COVID-19 (dated by TCRdb to about 2020). Study-level background: Samples covering the acute and convalescent phases of COVID-19 were provided by collaborators in the United States, Italy and Spain. Where available, HLA class I and class II types were taken from metadata supplied by the sample provider and were not determined by assay-based typing. The repertoires were released in a freely available public database intended as a resource for research on the immune response to SARS-CoV-2. Deeply sampled blood TCRbeta repertoires from subjects exposed to, actively infected with, or recovered from COVID-19 were included in the dataset. Samples came from the ongoing ImmuneRACE study (first 160 participants) plus 1,254 subjects from 6 global collaborators. The material from the prospective study consisted of cDNA or gDNA derived from T cells, B-cell-depleted T cells, or PBMCs. Nearly every sample came with metadata listing a de-identified subject ID, COVID-19 status, age in years and sex. Findings and caveats that apply to the study as a whole: Clinical and demographic metadata were provided uncurated, with the amount varying by source and participant.

The germline V gene sets CDR1 to MGHRA and CDR2 to YSYEKL. Spanning cysteine to phenylalanine, the CDR3 consists of 15 amino acids. Solely the CDR3 DNA is kept, with 45 bases framed from the first base. Unmatched junction bases come to 3, with V trimmed by 3 bases and J by 0 bases. This clone was observed once. Its antigen has not been determined. Base qualities are not at hand, and no much larger clone is one base apart. The immunoSEQ Assay, a bias-controlled multiplex PCR, was used to amplify TCRbeta CDR3 regions from genomic DNA. In the authors' own workflow: Nucleated cell counts per sample were estimated from amplification of reference gene primers within the assay. Sequence reads were collapsed and filtered to measure the absolute abundance of every unique TCRbeta CDR3 rearrangement. For each sample, productive Simpson clonality was calculated as the square root of Simpson's diversity index across productive rearrangements. This immuneACCESS table, as held by TCRdb, lists in-frame sequences with V and J called but not all clones. Of the missing ones, under half trace to an unresolved V gene in checked studies; the others have no known cause. The V and J calls and clone size come from that table; D and trimming were worked out from the DNA. This sample comprises approximately 190,000 clones, approximately 84% of them detected only once. The ten largest clones represent more than 4.5% of the sample.

Whole blood was collected in K2EDTA tubes by collaborating institutions according to the institutions' own protocols. For TCRbeta analysis, collaborators shipped samples in one of three forms: frozen whole blood, isolated PBMCs, or DNA extracted from either of those sample types. This receptor was taken from a woman aged 70 to 79 with active or convalescent COVID-19. The sequenced sample consisted of peripheral blood. Recombination linked TRBV4-1 to TRBJ2-3; 7 bases in the middle match TRBD1. The nucleotide sequence is given as TGCGCCAGCAGCCAGGGACAGTTTAGCACAGATACGCAGTATTTT. This yields the protein CASSQGQFSTDTQYF.